This T cell receptor beta chain was recovered during a study of blood T cell repertoires in COVID-19. Overall study: COVID-19 samples from acute and convalescent phases originated in the United States, Italy and Spain. T cells, B-cell-depleted T cells, or PBMCs supplied cDNA or gDNA.

CDR3 length equals 15 residues. Trimming shortened V by 2 bases and J by 0 bases, and 7 bases separated the two germline ends. Germline V gives CDR1 ENHRY, CDR2 SYGVKD. Clones were read by immunoSEQ multiplex PCR, and TCRdb kept only the in-frame ones, dropping some. The data show approximately 250,000 clones, less than 90% seen once. The specimen sequenced was peripheral blood. The origin of this receptor is a man in his 60s who had recovered from COVID-19. The chain combines TRBV10-3 with TRBJ2-2; D is possibly TRBD2 (5 bases). The CDR3 here is CAISEGLPNTGELFF. The CDR3 bases are TGTGCCATCAGTGAGGGACTTCCGAACACCGGGGAGCTGTTTTTT.